The text below deals with one TCR beta chain. Its antigen is not known. Once obtained from cultured CD4+ T cells, the DNA was sequenced using the Oncomine TCR Beta short-read assay. TCRdb processed the PCR reads anew with MiXCR; each CDR3 protein has one entry. The sample has around 26,000 distinct CDR3 sequences; 55% to 70% are singletons. The CDR3 runs to 15 residues. V was trimmed by 7 bases and J by 0 bases, leaving 13 bases between them. The source of the sample is a study of vaccination and CD4 T cells after COVID-19. Study-wide background: Every participant had a vaccine, which was either BNT162b2 or mRNA-1273, given in two doses. Control cultures used a CEFX viral epitope pool, an HIV-1 Nef peptide pool, or no peptide.

Overall study results and limits: Among convalescent patients, a median roughly 90% of reactive clones emerged only after vaccination.

The treatment here: roughly 10-day PBMC culture with coronavirus spike peptide pools or control peptides (ViraFEST assay). This sequence joins TRBV12-3 or TRBV12-4 and TRBJ2-1, with TRBD2 as a possible D gene (5 bases). This clonotype was sampled from a human donor who had recovered from COVID-19. The sequencing input was CD4+ T cells from blood, cultured in vitro. As DNA, the CDR3 is TGTGCCAGCAATATTGGACTTAGCTCCTACAATGAGCAGTTCTTC. Translated: CASNIGLSSYNEQFF.